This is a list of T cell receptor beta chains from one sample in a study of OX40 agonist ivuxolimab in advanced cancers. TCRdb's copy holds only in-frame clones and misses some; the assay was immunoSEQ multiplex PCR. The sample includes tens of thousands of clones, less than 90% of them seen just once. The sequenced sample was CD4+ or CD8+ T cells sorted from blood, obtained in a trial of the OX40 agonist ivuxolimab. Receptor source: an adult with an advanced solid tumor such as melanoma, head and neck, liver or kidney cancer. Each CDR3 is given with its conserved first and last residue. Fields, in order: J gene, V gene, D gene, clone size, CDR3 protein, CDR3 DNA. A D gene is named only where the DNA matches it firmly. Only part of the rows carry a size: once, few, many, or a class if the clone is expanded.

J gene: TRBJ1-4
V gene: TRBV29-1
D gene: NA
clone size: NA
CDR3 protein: CSVQGGVNKGGEKLFF
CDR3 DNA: TGCAGCGTCCAGGGAGGTGTCAACAAAGGAGGAGAAAAACTGTTTTTT

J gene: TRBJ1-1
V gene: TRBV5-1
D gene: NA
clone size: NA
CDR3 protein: CASSLGRDRSFNTEAFF
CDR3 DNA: TGCGCCAGCAGCTTGGGTCGGGACCGGTCTTTTAACACTGAAGCTTTCTTT

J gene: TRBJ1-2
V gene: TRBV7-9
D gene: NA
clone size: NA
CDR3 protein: CASSLDGVNSYTF
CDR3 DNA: TGTGCCAGCAGCTTAGACGGGGTAAATAGCTACACCTTC

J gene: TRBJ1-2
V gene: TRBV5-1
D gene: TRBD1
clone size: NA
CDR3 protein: CASSSSGQGGWIYGYTF
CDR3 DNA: TGCGCCAGCAGCTCGTCCGGACAGGGTGGATGGATCTATGGCTACACCTTC

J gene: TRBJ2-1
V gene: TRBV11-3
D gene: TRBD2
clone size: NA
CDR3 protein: CASSLDILAGADEQFF
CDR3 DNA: TGTGCCAGCAGCTTAGATATACTAGCGGGAGCGGATGAGCAGTTCTTC

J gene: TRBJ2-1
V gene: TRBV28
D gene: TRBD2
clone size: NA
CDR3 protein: CASSFLAGGYNEQFF
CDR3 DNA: TGTGCCAGCAGTTTCCTAGCGGGTGGTTACAATGAGCAGTTCTTC

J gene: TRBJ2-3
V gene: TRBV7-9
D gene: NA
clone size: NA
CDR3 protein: CASSLQDTQYF
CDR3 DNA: TGTGCCAGCAGCTTACAAGATACGCAGTATTTT

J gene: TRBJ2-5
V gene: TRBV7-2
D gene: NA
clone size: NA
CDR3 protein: CASSLAERGTQYF
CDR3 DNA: TGTGCCAGCAGCTTAGCGGAAAGGGGGACCCAGTACTTC

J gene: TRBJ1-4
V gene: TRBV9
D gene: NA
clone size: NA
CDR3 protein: CASSAALATNEKLFF
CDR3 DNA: TGTGCCAGCAGCGCAGCCCTTGCAACTAATGAAAAACTGTTTTTT

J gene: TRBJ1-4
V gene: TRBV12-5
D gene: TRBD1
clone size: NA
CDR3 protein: CASGLGRTGIKDEKLFF
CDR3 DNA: TGTGCTAGTGGTTTGGGGCGGACAGGGATCAAGGATGAAAAACTGTTTTTT

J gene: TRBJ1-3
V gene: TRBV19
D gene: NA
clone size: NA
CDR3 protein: CASIPYGTGSGNTIYF
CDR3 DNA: TGTGCCAGTATACCCTATGGAACGGGGTCTGGAAACACCATATATTTT

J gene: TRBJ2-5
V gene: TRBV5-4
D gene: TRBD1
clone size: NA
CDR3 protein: CASTRDRGDETQYF
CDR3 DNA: TGTGCCAGCACCCGGGACAGGGGGGACGAGACCCAGTACTTC

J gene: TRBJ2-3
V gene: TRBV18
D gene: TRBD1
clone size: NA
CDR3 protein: CASSLGGNADTQYF
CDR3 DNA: TGTGCCAGCTCATTAGGGGGCAACGCAGATACGCAGTATTTT

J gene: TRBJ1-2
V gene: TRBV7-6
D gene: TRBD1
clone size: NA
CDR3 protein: CASSPQGAYGYTF
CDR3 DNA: TGTGCCAGCAGCCCCCAGGGGGCCTATGGCTACACCTTC

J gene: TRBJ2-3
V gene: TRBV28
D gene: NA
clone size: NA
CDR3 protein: CASSFGGASTDTQYF
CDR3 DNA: TGTGCCAGCAGTTTCGGCGGAGCTAGCACAGATACGCAGTATTTT

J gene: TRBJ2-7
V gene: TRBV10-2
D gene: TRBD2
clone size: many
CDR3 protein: CASNSRGEYEQYF
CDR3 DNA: TGCGCCAGCAACTCACGGGGGGAATACGAGCAGTACTTC

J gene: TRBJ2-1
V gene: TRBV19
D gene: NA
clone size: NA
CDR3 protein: CASSRGPQNNEQFF
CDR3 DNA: TGTGCCAGTAGTAGGGGGCCACAAAACAATGAGCAGTTCTTC

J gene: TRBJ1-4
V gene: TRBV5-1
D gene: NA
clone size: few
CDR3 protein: CASSLGGGDEKLFF
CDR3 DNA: TGCGCCAGCAGCCTGGGGGGTGGTGATGAAAAACTGTTTTTT

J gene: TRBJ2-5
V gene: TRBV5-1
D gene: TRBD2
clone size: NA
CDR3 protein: CASSAAGTSQETQYF
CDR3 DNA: TGCGCCAGCAGCGCTGCCGGGACTAGCCAAGAGACCCAGTACTTC

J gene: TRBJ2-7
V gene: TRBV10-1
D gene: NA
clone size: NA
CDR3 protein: CASSATPREQYF
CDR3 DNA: TGCGCCAGCAGTGCCACTCCGAGGGAGCAGTACTTC

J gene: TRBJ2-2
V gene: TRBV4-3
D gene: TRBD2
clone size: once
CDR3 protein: CASSQDEAGGGTGELFF
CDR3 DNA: TGCGCCAGCAGCCAAGACGAGGCGGGAGGGGGCACCGGGGAGCTGTTTTTT

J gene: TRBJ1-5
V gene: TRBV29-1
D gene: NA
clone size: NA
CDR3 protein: CSVGTDYSNQPQHF
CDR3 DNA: TGCAGCGTTGGAACAGATTATAGCAATCAGCCCCAGCATTTT

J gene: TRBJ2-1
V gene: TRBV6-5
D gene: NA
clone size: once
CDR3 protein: CASSYSPPLPNEQFF
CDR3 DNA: TGTGCCAGCAGTTACTCGCCGCCGTTACCAAATGAGCAGTTCTTC

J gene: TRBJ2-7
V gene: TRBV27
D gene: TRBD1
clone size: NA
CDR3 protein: CASSRFRQGSDEQYF
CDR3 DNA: TGTGCCAGCAGCCGTTTCCGACAGGGTAGTGACGAGCAGTACTTC

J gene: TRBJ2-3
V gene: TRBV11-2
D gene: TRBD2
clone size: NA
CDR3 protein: CASSLVRGRGSDTQYF
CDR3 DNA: TGTGCCAGCAGCTTAGTTCGCGGGAGGGGGTCAGATACGCAGTATTTT

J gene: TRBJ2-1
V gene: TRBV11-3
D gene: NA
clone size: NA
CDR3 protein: CASSLVEYNEQFF
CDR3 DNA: TGTGCCAGCAGCTTAGTAGAGTACAATGAGCAGTTCTTC

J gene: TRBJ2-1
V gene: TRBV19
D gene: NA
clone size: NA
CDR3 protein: CASSPKTEYNEQFF
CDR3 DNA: TGTGCCAGTAGTCCCAAGACCGAGTACAATGAGCAGTTCTTC

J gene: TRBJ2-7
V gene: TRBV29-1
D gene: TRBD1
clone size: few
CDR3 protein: CSVEEPRTGSVEQYF
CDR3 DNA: TGCAGCGTTGAAGAGCCCCGGACAGGGTCTGTGGAGCAGTACTTC

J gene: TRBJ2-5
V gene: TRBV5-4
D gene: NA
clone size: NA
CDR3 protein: CASSLEETQYF
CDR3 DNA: TGTGCCAGCAGCTTGGAAGAGACCCAGTACTTC

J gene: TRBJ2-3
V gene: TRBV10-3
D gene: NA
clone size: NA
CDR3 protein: CAISPGTGSSSTDTQYF
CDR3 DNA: TGTGCCATCAGTCCAGGTACAGGGTCATCTAGCACAGATACGCAGTATTTT